This TCR beta chain was profiled in a study of T-cell reconstitution after alpha-beta-depleted transplantation in children. The library targeted TCRbeta and was prepared with unique molecular identifiers. TCRdb reanalysed the PCR reads using MiXCR and keeps one entry per CDR3 protein. The sample records roughly 100,000 distinct CDR3 sequences, 6% to 9% being singletons. This clonotype appeared many times. Its antigen is currently unknown. Study-level points and caveats: It was surviving recipient T cells and thymic progenitors that gave some patients high TCRbeta diversity at day 60. Reports say that about two months after transplant, the alpha-beta T cells came out of several hundred graft clones that had expanded. A year post-transplant, T-cell counts and diversity derived mostly from newly produced T cells.

The CDR3 extends over 15 amino acids. From germline, CDR1 is LNHDA and CDR2 SQIVND (reference sequence). V dropped 6 bases and J dropped 4; count of bases not matched to a gene: 1. The source was PBMCs, collected before TCRalphabeta/CD19-depleted stem cell transplant. The chain recombines TRBV19 with TRBJ2-1, with 15 bases lining up with TRBD2. The source of this sequence is a boy aged 2 to 9 with acute lymphoblastic leukemia, due to receive a stem cell transplant. The CDR3 sequence: CASRGLAGGYNEQFF. The CDR3, as DNA: TGTGCCAGTAGGGGACTAGCGGGGGGATACAATGAGCAGTTCTTC.